The T cell receptor beta chain under discussion was sequenced for a study of early T cells in non-severe SARS-CoV-2 infection. Overall study results and limits: VDJdb-based annotation leaned toward anti-spike CD8 responses and missed private and CD4 specificities.

This clonotype was observed many times. Its antigen is not known. The germline V and J ends were trimmed by 6 bases and 0 bases, with 14 bases remaining between them. The V gene's germline CDR1 is MNHEY and CDR2 SVGAGI. This CDR3 contains 16 residues. Researchers tagged individual cDNA molecules with unique molecular identifiers. Via MiXCR, TCRdb re-called the 5' RACE reads, giving one row per CDR3 protein. The data contain 23,000 or so distinct CDR3 sequences, around 5% of them singletons. The TCR originated in an adult who was a healthcare worker with PCR-confirmed SARS-CoV-2 infection or an uninfected control (not recorded which). This chain uses TRBV6-5 with TRBJ1-4; D perhaps matches TRBD1 (5 bases). Sequencing used whole blood. In DNA form, the CDR3 reads TGTGCCAGCAGGGCCGGAGGGGCTGCAACTAATGAAAAACTGTTTTTT. It is translated as CASRAGGAATNEKLFF.